This T cell receptor beta chain was identified during a study of CD8 T cells in ankylosing spondylitis. Quantitative 5'-RACE with molecular barcodes was used to make the TCR beta libraries. TCRdb passed the 5' RACE reads through MiXCR, listing each CDR3 protein once. Altogether 150,000 to 200,000 distinct CDR3 sequences are present, over 15% being singletons, with the ten largest covering 4.3%. The sample holds many counts of this clonotype. Input material: blood, either unsorted or a sorted T cell fraction (not recorded which). This receptor was identified in a male donor between 5 and 29 years old with ankylosing spondylitis or in good health (not recorded which).

The CDR3 spells CASSYSGQGGFSPLHF. CDR3 sequence (DNA): TGTGCCAGCAGTTACTCCGGACAGGGTGGGTTTTCACCCCTCCACTTT. This chain connects TRBV6-5 to TRBJ1-6, with 8 bases fitting TRBD1. CDR1 MNHEY and CDR2 SVGAGI come from the germline V gene. The V gene end was trimmed by 0 bases and the J gene end by 9 bases; junction bases not matched to a gene: 7. The CDR3 has 16 amino acids.